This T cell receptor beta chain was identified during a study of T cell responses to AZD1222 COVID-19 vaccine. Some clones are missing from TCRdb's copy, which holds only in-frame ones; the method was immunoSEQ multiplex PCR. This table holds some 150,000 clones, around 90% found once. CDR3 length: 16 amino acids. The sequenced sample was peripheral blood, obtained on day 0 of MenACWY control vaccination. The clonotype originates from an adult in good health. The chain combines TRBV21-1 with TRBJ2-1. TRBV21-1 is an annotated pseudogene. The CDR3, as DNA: TGTGCCAGCAGCAAAGGAAGGCGGGACACCTACAATGAGCAGTTCTTC. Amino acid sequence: CASSKGRRDTYNEQFF.